These T cell receptor beta chains were read from a single sample in a study of blood T cell repertoires in COVID-19. The assay was immunoSEQ multiplex PCR, and TCRdb's table has in-frame clones only and misses some. The sample carries under 250,000 clones, roughly 80% recorded once. Sample: peripheral blood. The receptor set was obtained from a woman between 70 and 85 years old with active or convalescent COVID-19. Each CDR3 is given with its conserved first and last residue. The D gene is left open where the match is weak. Clone size is not always given. Where it is, it says once, few, many or a class for expanded clones.

TGTGCCAGCAGTCAAGGGGGGGGGCAGATTGGGACTGAAGCTTTCTTT	CASSQGGGQIGTEAFF	-	TRBV7-2	TRBJ1-1	-
TGTGCCAGTAGTATGGGGGGGGCGCACTATGGCTACACCTTC	CASSMGGAHYGYTF	-	TRBV19	TRBJ1-2	few
TGTGCCAGCTTATCCGGGACAGGGTTCAATCAGCCCCAGCATTTT	CASLSGTGFNQPQHF	TRBD1	TRBV6-5	TRBJ1-5	-
TGTGCCAGTAGTAGGGAGCAGGCGACTTCTGGAAACACCATATATTTT	CASSREQATSGNTIYF	-	TRBV19	TRBJ1-3	few
TGTGCCAGCAGCTCCGGACAGGACTATGGCTACACCTTC	CASSSGQDYGYTF	TRBD1	TRBV7-3	TRBJ1-2	-
TGTGCCAGCAGCCAAGATGAACGGGTCAATCAGCCCCAGCATTTT	CASSQDERVNQPQHF	-	TRBV4-2	TRBJ1-5	-
TGTGCCTGGAGTGTCGGGTCGACCACAGATACGCAGTATTTT	CAWSVGSTTDTQYF	-	TRBV30	TRBJ2-3	-
TGTGCCAGCAGCTTATGGGAGGGTGGGACAGGGGTCGAAAAACTGTTTTTT	CASSLWEGGTGVEKLFF	TRBD1	TRBV7-8	TRBJ1-4	-
TGTGCCAGCAGCTTTGGGACAGGCAGCTCCTACGAGCAGTACTTC	CASSFGTGSSYEQYF	TRBD1	TRBV9	TRBJ2-7	few
TGTGCCAGCTCACCGCCTAGCTTGGGCCCTACGCAGTATTTT	CASSPPSLGPTQYF	-	TRBV18	TRBJ2-3	-
TGTGCCAGCAGCAGGATTTTCGAATACAATGAGCAGTTCTTC	CASSRIFEYNEQFF	-	TRBV28	TRBJ2-1	-